This paragraph covers one TCR beta chain sequence. Its specificity is not known. Genomic DNA acted as the template from which TCR beta VDJ combination and CDR3 sequence profiling were carried out. Using its own MiXCR run on the reads, TCRdb lists one record per CDR3 protein. Of under 200,000 distinct CDR3 sequences detected, around half appear once; the ten largest clones hold roughly 30%. The sample is drawn from a study of CD8+CD57+ T cells in acquired aplastic anemia. General study results and limits: Sharing between patients and controls was observed for about 27 CD8+ CDR3 sequences. Any difference that existed in CD8+ Simpson's diversity between patients and controls was not significant.

The authors sequenced patients whose flow cytometry had shown CD8+CD57+ cell expansion. The CDR3 extends over 15 amino acids. V lost 8 bases to trimming and J lost 5 bases, with 21 bases between them. Germline V gives CDR1 LNHNV, CDR2 YYDKDF (reference sequence). The chain combines TRBV15 with TRBJ2-5, with D tentatively TRBD1 or TRBD2 (5 bases each). This sequence originates from a human donor with aplastic anemia. Material: sorted CD4+, CD8+, or CD8+CD57+ T cells (not recorded which) from PBMCs. The CDR3 is CATQDRDGLGETQYF. The CDR3 DNA reads as TGTGCCACCCAAGACCGGGACGGATTGGGGGAGACCCAGTACTTC. Supplemented by reference TRBV15 and TRBJ2-5, the full variable domain reads DAMVIQNPRYQVTQFGKPVTLSCSQTLNHNVMYWYQQKSSQAPKLLFHYYDKDFNNEADTPDNFQSRRPNTSFCFLDIRSPGLGDTAMYLCATQDRDGLGETQYFGPGTRLLVL.